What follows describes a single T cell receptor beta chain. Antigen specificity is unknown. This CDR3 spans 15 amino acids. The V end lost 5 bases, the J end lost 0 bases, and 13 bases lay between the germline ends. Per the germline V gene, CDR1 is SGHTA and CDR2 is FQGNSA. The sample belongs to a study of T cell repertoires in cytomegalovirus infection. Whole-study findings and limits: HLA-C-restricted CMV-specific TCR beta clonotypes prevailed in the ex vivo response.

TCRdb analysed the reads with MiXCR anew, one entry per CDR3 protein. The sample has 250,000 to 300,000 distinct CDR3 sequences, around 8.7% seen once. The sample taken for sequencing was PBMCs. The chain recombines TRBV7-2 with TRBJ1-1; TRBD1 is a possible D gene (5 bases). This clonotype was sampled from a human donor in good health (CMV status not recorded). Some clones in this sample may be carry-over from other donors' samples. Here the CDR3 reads CASSPHDRLNTEAFF. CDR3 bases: TGTGCCAGCAGCCCCCACGACAGACTGAACACTGAAGCTTTCTTT.